One sample yielded the 20 T cell receptor beta chains listed below, sequenced in a study of T cell repertoires in cytomegalovirus infection. The antigens for these receptors are not known. TCRdb passed the reads through MiXCR, listing each CDR3 protein once. The table has some 920,000 distinct CDR3 sequences, approximately 33% seen once. The sequences come from cultured CD8+ T cells from PBMCs, collected from culture after CMV antigen stimulation. Receptors originate from a human donor in good health (CMV status not recorded). Some clones in this sample may be carry-over from other donors' samples.

This clonotype was seen repeatedly, ten times or more. The chain has TRBV7-8 and TRBJ2-4; D may be TRBD1 (6 bases). The CDR3 length is 16 residues. The V end was cut by 3 bases, the J end by 0 bases, with 12 bases between. Germline values: CDR1 SGHVS, CDR2 FQNEAQ. CDR3 sequence (DNA): TGTGCCAGCAGCTTGACAGGATTCCTAGCCAAAAACATTCAGTACTTC. Its translation is CASSLTGFLAKNIQYF.

A word on this clonotype: One junction end does not reproduce the germline sequence, and a read error may be involved. The rearrangement joins TRBV4-1 to TRBJ1-6; possible D gene TRBD1, 6 bases. The CDR3 runs 18 residues. The germline gives CDR1 MGHRA, CDR2 YSYEKL. CDR3 protein: CASSLHPTGKENGSPLHF. For the CDR3, the DNA is TGTGCCAGCAGCCTTCATCCGACAGGAAAGGAAAACGGTTCACCCCTCCACTTT.

This chain uses TRBV7-6 with TRBJ1-1, with TRBD1 matching 9 bases. The germline V gene has CDR1 SGHVS and CDR2 FNYEAQ. The CDR3 loop spans 17 amino acids. Losses at the gene ends were 6 bases for V and 1 base for J; bases not matched to a gene: 12. CDR3 sequence (DNA): TGTGCCAGCAGGCGACCTAAGGACAGGGGCCAGAACACTGAAGCTTTCTTT. It translates to CASRRPKDRGQNTEAFF.

This clonotype was counted at least ten times. The chain links TRBV2 to TRBJ1-5, with TRBD1 matching over 9 bases. V was pared by 5 bases and J by 8 bases, with 10 bases of the junction left unmatched. The CDR3 runs to 15 residues. Germline-derived CDR1 and CDR2 are SNHLY and FYNNEI. The CDR3: CASSRTTGGWEPQHF. In DNA form, the CDR3 reads TGTGCCAGCAGTCGCACCACAGGGGGCTGGGAGCCCCAGCATTTT. Full variable domain (remainder filled in from reference TRBV2 and TRBJ1-5): EPEVTQTPSHQVTQMGQEVILRCVPISNHLYFYWYRQILGQKVEFLVSFYNNEISEKSEIFDDQFSVERPDGSNFTLKIRSTKLEDSAMYFCASSRTTGGWEPQHFGDGTRLSIL.

The gene calls are TRBV7-9 and TRBJ2-4; D gene ambiguous. Trimming removed 1 base at V and 1 base at J, with 14 bases between. CDR3 length: 17 amino acids. The germline V gene has CDR1 SEHNR and CDR2 FQNEAQ (reference sequence). In DNA form, the CDR3 reads TGTGCCAGCAGCTTAGTTGCTGGGGTCTTGGCCAAAAACATTCAGTACTTC. This translates into CASSLVAGVLAKNIQYF.

V usage is TRBV6-2 or TRBV6-3 and J usage is TRBJ1-3; no clear D. V was clipped by 0 bases and J by 8 bases, with 8 bases between them. This CDR3 has 13 residues. The V gene's germline CDR1 is MNHEY and CDR2 SVGEGT. CDR3 DNA: TGTGCCAGCAGTTACTCAGAATTCCACACCATATATTTT. Translation: CASSYSEFHTIYF.

This clonotype occurred once. The chain joins TRBV4-3 to TRBJ1-1; D is perhaps TRBD1 (5 bases). Trimming left V 0 bases short and J 1 base short, with 9 bases between. The germline V gene encodes CDR1 LGHNA and CDR2 YSLEER. This CDR3 is 15 amino acids long. The CDR3 coding sequence is TGCGCCAGCAGCCAAGAATGGGGGTCGAACACTGAAGCTTTCTTT. Translation: CASSQEWGSNTEAFF.

This rearrangement joins TRBV12-5 to TRBJ2-3; D gene ambiguous. Trimming removed 1 base from V and 1 base from J, with 15 bases in between. Germline V gene sequence: CDR1 LGHNT, CDR2 FRNRAP. The CDR3 is 17 residues long. This CDR3 is CASGLEFGSRRTDTQYF. The CDR3 DNA is TGTGCTAGTGGTTTGGAATTCGGCAGTAGACGCACAGATACGCAGTATTTT.

This clonotype was found many times. The CDR3 coding sequence is TGTGCCAGCAGCCCGCGGGACACAGACCTCGACAGCATTCAGTACTTC. As protein: CASSPRDTDLDSIQYF. The chain links TRBV7-2 to TRBJ2-4; D may correspond to TRBD1 or TRBD2 (6 bases each). The CDR3 has 16 residues. V was pared by 5 bases and J by 9 bases, with 23 bases between. CDR1 is SGHTA and CDR2 is FQGNSA in the germline V gene.

This chain uses TRBV7-6 with TRBJ1-4, with a possible D match to TRBD1 (6 bases). The germline V gene has CDR1 SGHVS and CDR2 FNYEAQ. Trimming pared 4 bases from V and 0 bases from J, leaving 12 bases between. The CDR3 contains 16 residues. This CDR3 is CASSSVGTPTNEKLFF. The DNA of the CDR3 is TGTGCCAGCAGCTCTGTGGGGACACCAACTAATGAAAAACTGTTTTTT. Drawing the rest from reference TRBV7-6 and TRBJ1-4, the complete variable domain is GAGVSQSPRYKVTKRGQDVALRCDPISGHVSLYWYRQALGQGPEFLTYFNYEAQQDKSGLPNDRFSAERPEGSISTLTIQRTEQRDSAMYRCASSSVGTPTNEKLFFGSGTQLSVL.

This clonotype was detected many times. V gene TRBV12-3 or TRBV12-4 combines with J gene TRBJ2-1, with a weak D call TRBD1 (6 bases). This CDR3 comprises 18 residues. The germline V and J ends were trimmed by 5 bases and 2 bases, with 22 bases remaining between them. The CDR3, as DNA: TGTGCCAGCAGTCCCGGACAGCGCCTGTATCTCGCCTACAATGAGCAGTTCTTC. This encodes CASSPGQRLYLAYNEQFF.

The chain links TRBV27 to TRBJ1-5; 10 bases align to TRBD1. The CDR3 is made up of 19 amino acids. Germline V gene sequence: CDR1 MNHEY, CDR2 SMNVEV (reference sequence). Trimming took 5 bases from V and 0 from J; bases not matched to a gene: 13. In DNA, the CDR3 is TGTGCCAGCAGTACCCAAGGCGACAGGGGGCCCTATAGCAATCAGCCCCAGCATTTT. Protein sequence: CASSTQGDRGPYSNQPQHF.

This clonotype was recorded many times. The gene calls are TRBV7-2 and TRBJ2-1, with 9 positions matching TRBD2. Trimming cost V 2 bases and J 10 bases; bases outside gene matches: 9. Germline values: CDR1 SGHTA, CDR2 FQGNSA. This CDR3 spans 15 amino acids. This CDR3 reads CASSLILAGGREQFF. CDR3 DNA sequence: TGTGCCAGCAGCTTAATACTAGCGGGTGGGCGGGAGCAGTTCTTC.

This clonotype was detected ten times or more. J is TRBJ1-4 and V is TRBV27; D call uncertain. This CDR3 contains 12 residues. From germline, CDR1 is MNHEY and CDR2 SMNVEV (reference sequence). V was trimmed by 5 bases and J by 14 bases, leaving 15 bases between them. The CDR3 coding sequence is TGTGCCAGCAGTGCAACCCGAGCCGAGCTGTTTTTT. Translated, it gives CASSATRAELFF.

This clonotype was recorded many times. V usage is TRBV12-5 and J usage is TRBJ2-1; 8 positions match TRBD2. The CDR3 sequence is 12 residues long. Germline CDR1 and CDR2: LGHNT and FRNRAP. The V and J ends lost 5 bases and 7 bases, in that order; junction bases with no gene match: 1. CDR3 nucleotide sequence: TGTGCTAGTGGTCGGGGGGGGAATGAGCAGTTCTTC. Translation: CASGRGGNEQFF.

V and J are TRBV6-6 and TRBJ1-1; unclear D gene. V was cut by 6 bases and J by 5 bases, with 16 bases left in between. The CDR3 covers 14 residues. Looked up from germline, CDR1 is MNHNY and CDR2 is SVGAGI (reference sequence). Here the CDR3 reads CASRVPGFETEAFF. CDR3 nucleotides: TGTGCCAGCAGAGTCCCCGGATTTGAAACTGAAGCTTTCTTT.

This clonotype has a count of ten or more. The J gene is TRBJ1-2, the V gene TRBV7-6; D is unclear. Between the trimmed V and J ends, which lost 5 bases and 0 bases, there was a span of 10 bases. This CDR3 comprises 14 residues. Germline CDR1 SGHVS, CDR2 FNYEAQ. The CDR3 DNA is TGTGCCAGCAGCCCGGGTCGAACTAACTATGGCTACACCTTC. Its protein is CASSPGRTNYGYTF. The variable domain in full, completed from reference TRBV7-6 and TRBJ1-2, reads GAGVSQSPRYKVTKRGQDVALRCDPISGHVSLYWYRQALGQGPEFLTYFNYEAQQDKSGLPNDRFSAERPEGSISTLTIQRTEQRDSAMYRCASSPGRTNYGYTFGSGTRLTVV.

This clonotype has only a few counts. This chain uses TRBV11-2 with TRBJ2-1; possibly TRBD1 for D (7 bases). Trimming pared 11 bases from V and 0 bases from J, leaving 14 bases between. This CDR3 is built from 14 residues. Looked up from germline, CDR1 is SGHAT and CDR2 is FQNNGV. CDR3 nucleotide sequence: TGTGCCGTCAGGGGGGTCAGCTCCTACAATGAGCAGTTCTTC. Residues: CAVRGVSSYNEQFF.

The V call is TRBV29-1, the J call TRBJ1-1; TRBD1 matches at 7 bases. V trimming: 5 bases; J trimming: 4 bases; junction bases outside the gene matches: 7. CDR1 is SQVTM, CDR2 ANQGSEA, per germline. This CDR3 has 13 residues. The CDR3 coding sequence is TGCAGCGTTCTACAGGGGTCCTTCACTGAAGCTTTCTTT. It specifies CSVLQGSFTEAFF.

This clonotype was seen repeatedly, ten times or more. This chain joins TRBV25-1 and TRBJ1-2; D not resolved. The CDR3 runs 14 residues. The V and J ends lost 4 bases and 5 bases respectively, with 14 bases between them. Germline CDR1 is MGHDK and CDR2 is SYGVNS. The CDR3 region is CASSVSWWNYGYTF. In DNA form, the CDR3 reads TGTGCCAGCAGTGTTTCATGGTGGAATTATGGCTACACCTTC.